What follows is one T cell receptor beta chain and its context. This clonotype occurred a few times. No cognate antigen has been identified for it. No base-level quality is on record; no much larger clone is a single base apart. The CDR3 numbers 14 residues from cysteine through phenylalanine. Kept here is only the CDR3 DNA, which spans 42 bases and is read in frame from base 1. CDR1 and CDR2, looked up from the germline V gene (reference sequence), are SEHNR and FQNEAQ. V is pared back by 3 bases and J by 2 bases, with 9 bases lying between the germline termini. The sequencer listed for this sample is Illumina NovaSeq 6000. TCRalpha and TCRbeta cDNA libraries were built by 5'RACE with constant-segment primers, adding sample barcodes and unique molecular identifiers. Trizol reagent was used to extract RNA from every sample. The libraries were amplified in two PCR steps, and the second step added a second sample barcode and Illumina TruSeq adapters. Sequencing of libraries was performed on an Illumina NovaSeq with 2 x 150 bp paired-end reads. As for the original processing: With migec v1.2.7, reads were demultiplexed and then collapsed into UMI-guided consensus sequences. With mixcr v2.1.11, UMI consensuses were aligned to TRA and TRB V and J templates and assembled into clonotypes. A clonotype was counted as expanded or contracted only if both edgeR and NoisET called the change significant, with noise models trained on biological replicates. For edgeR calls, a false discovery rate-adjusted p below 0.01 and a log2 fold-change threshold of 1 were applied. As an exploratory analysis of dynamics, max-normalized trajectories of the 1000 most abundant clonotypes were examined with PCA combined with hierarchical clustering. Separately sequenced CD4+ and CD8+ repertoires were used to assign the CD4 or CD8 phenotype of responding clones. TCRdb cleaned the public reads at Q25 with fastp, built clones with MiXCR and kept in-frame beta chains. Each record represents a unique CDR3 protein, reported with the most common genes and DNA among its rows. For this entry, the V and J calls and clone size follow TCRdb and not the study's own pipeline. The sample records about 470,000 distinct CDR3 sequences, 18% of which are singletons. The ten biggest clones cover 9% to 15% of the sample.

These data are taken from a study of T-cell memory formation after mild COVID-19 (dated by TCRdb to about 2021). For the wider study: TCR sequence clusters from the two donors were found to be largely donor specific. T-cell clones expanding and contracting after mild COVID-19 in a couple of donors were tracked by longitudinal TCRalpha and TCRbeta repertoire sequencing. The cohort was made up of two young adult volunteers, one female and one male, who were previously healthy.

PBMCs were isolated by Ficoll-Paque density gradient centrifugation. What the study reported, not specific to this receptor: Some responding clones were detected in pre-infection memory, suggesting pre-existing cross-reactive memory T cells joined the SARS-CoV-2 response. The second-wave clones that peaked on day 37 were not confirmed to be SARS-CoV-2 specific. Balanced CD4/CD8 phenotypes were observed for clones contracting from day 15 to 85, whereas a bias towards CD4+ was observed for a second wave of clones expanding from day 15 to 37. The study included only two mild cases, and larger cohorts that include severe cases with pre-infection samples were judged to be necessary. Contracting CD4+ clones turned up mainly in the CM and EM memory subsets, whereas EMRA was where CD8+ clones were enriched.

The sequencing sample was made of PBMCs or a T cell subset sorted from them (not recorded which). The chain links TRBV7-9 with TRBJ2-3; the D gene is perhaps TRBD1 or TRBD2, each of them matching over 5 bases. This clonotype originated in an adult woman who had mild COVID-19 (a few samples of this study predate the infection). The sample titles of this study are shuffled in the database, so cell type and time point are left out; the donor was told from shared clones. The DNA sequence is TGTGCCAGCAGCTTTGAGGGGAACACAGATACGCAGTATTTT. It specifies CASSFEGNTDTQYF. When the CDR3 is completed using the reference TRBV7-9 and TRBJ2-3 genes on either side, the full variable domain is DTGVSQNPRHKITKRGQNVTFRCDPISEHNRLYWYRQTLGQGPEFLTYFQNEAQLEKSRLLSDRFSAERPKGSFSTLEIQRTEQGDSAMYLCASSFEGNTDTQYFGPGTRLTVL.